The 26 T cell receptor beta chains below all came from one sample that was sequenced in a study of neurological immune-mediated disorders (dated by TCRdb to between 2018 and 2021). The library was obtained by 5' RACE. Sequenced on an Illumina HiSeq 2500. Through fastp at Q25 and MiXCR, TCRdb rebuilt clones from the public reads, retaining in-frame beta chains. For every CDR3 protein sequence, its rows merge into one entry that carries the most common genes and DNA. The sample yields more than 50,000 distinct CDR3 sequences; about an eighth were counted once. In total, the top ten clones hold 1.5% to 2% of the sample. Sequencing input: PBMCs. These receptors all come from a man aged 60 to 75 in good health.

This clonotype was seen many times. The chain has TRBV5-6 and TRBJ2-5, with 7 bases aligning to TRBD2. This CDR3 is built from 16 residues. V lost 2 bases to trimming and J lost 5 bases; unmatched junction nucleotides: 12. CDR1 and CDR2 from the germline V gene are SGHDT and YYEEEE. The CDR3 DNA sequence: TGTGCCAGCAGCTTTGGCGAACTAGCGACCGCTGAGACCCAGTACTTC. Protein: CASSFGELATAETQYF.

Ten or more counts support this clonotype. CDR3: CATSDRDITKNIQYF. The DNA for the CDR3 is TGTGCCACCAGTGATCGAGACATCACCAAAAACATTCAGTACTTC. V gene TRBV24-1 combines with J gene TRBJ2-4; D gene unclear. CDR3 length: 15 amino acids. In germline, CDR1 is KGHDR, CDR2 SFDVKD. V was cut by 3 bases and J by 2 bases, with 10 bases left in between.

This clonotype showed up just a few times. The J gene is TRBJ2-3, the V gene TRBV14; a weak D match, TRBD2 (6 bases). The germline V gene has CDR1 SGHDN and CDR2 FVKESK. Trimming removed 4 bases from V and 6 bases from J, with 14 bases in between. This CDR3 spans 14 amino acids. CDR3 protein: CASSLGGAQDTQYF. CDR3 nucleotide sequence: TGTGCCAGCAGCCTGGGGGGTGCGCAGGATACGCAGTATTTT. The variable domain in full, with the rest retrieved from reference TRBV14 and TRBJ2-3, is EAGVTQFPSHSVIEKGQTVTLRCDPISGHDNLYWYRRVMGKEIKFLLHFVKESKQDESGMPNNRFLAERTGGTYSTLKVQPAELEDSGVYFCASSLGGAQDTQYFGPGTRLTVL.

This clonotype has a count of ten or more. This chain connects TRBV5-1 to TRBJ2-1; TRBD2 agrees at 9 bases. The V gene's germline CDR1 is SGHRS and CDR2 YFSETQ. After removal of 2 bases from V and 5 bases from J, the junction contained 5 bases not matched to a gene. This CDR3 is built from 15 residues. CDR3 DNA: TGCGCCAGCAGCTTAATAGCGGGGGAAAACAATGAGCAGTTCTTC. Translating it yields CASSLIAGENNEQFF.

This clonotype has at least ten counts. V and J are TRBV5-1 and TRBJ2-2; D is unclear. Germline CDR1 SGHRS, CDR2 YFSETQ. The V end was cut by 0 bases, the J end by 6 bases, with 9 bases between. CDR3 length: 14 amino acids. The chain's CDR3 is CASSLVPGAGELFF. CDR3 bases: TGCGCCAGCAGCTTGGTTCCGGGTGCCGGGGAGCTGTTTTTT.

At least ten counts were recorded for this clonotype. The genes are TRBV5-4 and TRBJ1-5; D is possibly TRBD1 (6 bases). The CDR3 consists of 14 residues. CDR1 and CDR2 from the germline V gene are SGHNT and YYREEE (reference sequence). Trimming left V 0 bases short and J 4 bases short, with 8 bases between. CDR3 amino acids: CASSLGGGNQPQHF. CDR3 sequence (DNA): TGTGCCAGCAGCTTGGGAGGGGGAAATCAGCCCCAGCATTTT.

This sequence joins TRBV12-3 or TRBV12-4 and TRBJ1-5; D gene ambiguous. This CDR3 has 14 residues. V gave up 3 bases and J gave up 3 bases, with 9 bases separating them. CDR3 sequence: CASSLRLVNQPQHF. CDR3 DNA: TGTGCCAGCAGTTTGAGGTTGGTCAATCAGCCCCAGCATTTT.

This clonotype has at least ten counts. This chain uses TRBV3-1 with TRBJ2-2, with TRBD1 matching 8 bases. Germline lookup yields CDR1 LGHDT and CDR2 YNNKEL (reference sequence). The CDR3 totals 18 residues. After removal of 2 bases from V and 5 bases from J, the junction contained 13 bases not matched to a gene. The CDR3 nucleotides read TGTGCCAGCAGCCAATTACCCCGTTGGACAGGGATGACCGGGGAGCTGTTTTTT. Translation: CASSQLPRWTGMTGELFF.

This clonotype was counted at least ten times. For the CDR3, the DNA is TGTGCCAGCAGTCCTGGGGTACCGCAGAATTCACCCCTCCACTTT. Translating gives CASSPGVPQNSPLHF. The chain combines TRBV7-2 with TRBJ1-6; D is uncertain. Per the germline V gene, CDR1 is SGHTA and CDR2 is FQGNSA. This CDR3 spans 15 amino acids. The V gene lost 6 bases and the J gene lost 7 bases, with 16 bases spanning the gap.

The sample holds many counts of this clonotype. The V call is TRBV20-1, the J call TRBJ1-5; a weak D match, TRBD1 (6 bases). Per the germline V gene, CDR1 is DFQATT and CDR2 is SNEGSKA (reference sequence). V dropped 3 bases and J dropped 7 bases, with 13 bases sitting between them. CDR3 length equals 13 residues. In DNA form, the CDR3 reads TGCAGTGCTAGCCAAACAGGGAAACAGCCCCAGCATTTT. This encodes CSASQTGKQPQHF.

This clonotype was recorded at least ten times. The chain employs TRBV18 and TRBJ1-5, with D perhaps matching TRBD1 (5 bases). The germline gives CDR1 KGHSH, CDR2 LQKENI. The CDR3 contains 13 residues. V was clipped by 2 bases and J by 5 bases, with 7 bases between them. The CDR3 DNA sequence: TGTGCCAGCTCACCAGGGGCGGATCAGCCCCAGCATTTT. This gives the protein CASSPGADQPQHF.

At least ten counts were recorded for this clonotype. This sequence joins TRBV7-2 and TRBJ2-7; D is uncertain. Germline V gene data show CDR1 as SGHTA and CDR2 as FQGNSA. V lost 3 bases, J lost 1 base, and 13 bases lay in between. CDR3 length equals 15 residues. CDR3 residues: CASSFGPGLSYEQYF. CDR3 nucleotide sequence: TGTGCCAGCAGCTTTGGTCCGGGTCTTTCCTACGAGCAGTACTTC.

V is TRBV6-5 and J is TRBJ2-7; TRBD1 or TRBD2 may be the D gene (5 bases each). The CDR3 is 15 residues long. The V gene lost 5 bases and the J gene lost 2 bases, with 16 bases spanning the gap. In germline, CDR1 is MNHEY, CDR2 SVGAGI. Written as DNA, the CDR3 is TGTGCCAGCAGTCCCGGGACGAAGATCCCCTACGAGCAGTACTTC. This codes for CASSPGTKIPYEQYF.

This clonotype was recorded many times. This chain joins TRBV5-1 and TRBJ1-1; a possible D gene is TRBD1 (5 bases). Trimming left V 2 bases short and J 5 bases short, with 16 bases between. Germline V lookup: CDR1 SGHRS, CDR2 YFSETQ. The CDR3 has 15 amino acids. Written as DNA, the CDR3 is TGCGCCAGCAGCTTACAGGCCCACACGGGGACTGAAGCTTTCTTT. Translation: CASSLQAHTGTEAFF. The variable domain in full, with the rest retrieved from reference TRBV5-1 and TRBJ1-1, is KAGVTQTPRYLIKTRGQQVTLSCSPISGHRSVSWYQQTPGQGLQFLFEYFSETQRNKGNFPGRFSGRQFSNSRSEMNVSTLELGDSALYLCASSLQAHTGTEAFFGQGTRLTVV.

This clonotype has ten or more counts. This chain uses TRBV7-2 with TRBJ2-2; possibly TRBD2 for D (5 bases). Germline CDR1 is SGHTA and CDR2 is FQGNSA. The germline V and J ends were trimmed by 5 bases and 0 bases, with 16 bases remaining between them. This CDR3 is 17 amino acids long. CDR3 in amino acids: CASSRPQGGPNTGELFF. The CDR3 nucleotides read TGTGCCAGCAGCCGCCCCCAAGGAGGACCGAACACCGGGGAGCTGTTTTTT.

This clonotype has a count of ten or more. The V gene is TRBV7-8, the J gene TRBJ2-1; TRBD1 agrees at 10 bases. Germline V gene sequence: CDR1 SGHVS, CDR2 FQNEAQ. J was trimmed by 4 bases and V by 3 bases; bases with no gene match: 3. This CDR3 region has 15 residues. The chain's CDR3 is CASSFWTGGYNEQFF. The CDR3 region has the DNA TGTGCCAGCAGCTTCTGGACAGGGGGGTACAATGAGCAGTTCTTC.

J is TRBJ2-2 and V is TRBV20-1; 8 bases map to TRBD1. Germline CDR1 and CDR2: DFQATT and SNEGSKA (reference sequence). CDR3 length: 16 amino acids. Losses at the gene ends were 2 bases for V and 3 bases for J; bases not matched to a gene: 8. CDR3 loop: CSARNSGGKDTGELFF. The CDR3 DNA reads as TGCAGTGCTAGAAACTCAGGGGGCAAGGACACCGGGGAGCTGTTTTTT.

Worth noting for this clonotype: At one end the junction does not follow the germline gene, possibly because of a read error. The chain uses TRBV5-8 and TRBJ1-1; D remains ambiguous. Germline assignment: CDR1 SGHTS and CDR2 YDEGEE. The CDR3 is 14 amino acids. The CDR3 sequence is CASSLGVCSTEAFF. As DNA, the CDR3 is TGTGCCAGCAGTTTGGGAGTGTGCAGCACTGAAGCTTTCTTT.

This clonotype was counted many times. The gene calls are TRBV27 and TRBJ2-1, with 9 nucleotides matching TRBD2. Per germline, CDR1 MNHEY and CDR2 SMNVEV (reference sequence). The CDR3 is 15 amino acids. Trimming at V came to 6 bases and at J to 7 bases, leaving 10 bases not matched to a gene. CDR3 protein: CASRAGRGGGNEQFF. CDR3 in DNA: TGTGCCAGCAGGGCGGGGCGGGGGGGCGGTAATGAGCAGTTCTTC.

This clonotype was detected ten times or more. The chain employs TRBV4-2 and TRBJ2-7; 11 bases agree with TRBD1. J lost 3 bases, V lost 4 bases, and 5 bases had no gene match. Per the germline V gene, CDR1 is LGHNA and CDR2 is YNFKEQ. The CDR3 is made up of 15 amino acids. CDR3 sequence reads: CASSRGGTGGYEQYF. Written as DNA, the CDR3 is TGTGCCAGCAGCCGCGGCGGGACAGGGGGCTACGAGCAGTACTTC.

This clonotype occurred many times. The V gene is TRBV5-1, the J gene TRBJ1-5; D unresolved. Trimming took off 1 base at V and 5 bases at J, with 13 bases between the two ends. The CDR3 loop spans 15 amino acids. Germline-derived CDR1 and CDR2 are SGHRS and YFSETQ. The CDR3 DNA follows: TGCGCCAGCAGCTTGTCCCCCGCCCCCGATCAGCCCCAGCATTTT. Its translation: CASSLSPAPDQPQHF.

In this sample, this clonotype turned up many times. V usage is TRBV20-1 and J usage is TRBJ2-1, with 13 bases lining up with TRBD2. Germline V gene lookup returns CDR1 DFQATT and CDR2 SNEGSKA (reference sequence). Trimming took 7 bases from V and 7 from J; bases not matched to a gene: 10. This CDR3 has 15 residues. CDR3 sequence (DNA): TGCAGTGGGGGCCAACTAGCGGGGGGGCCTAATGAGCAGTTCTTC. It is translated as CSGGQLAGGPNEQFF.

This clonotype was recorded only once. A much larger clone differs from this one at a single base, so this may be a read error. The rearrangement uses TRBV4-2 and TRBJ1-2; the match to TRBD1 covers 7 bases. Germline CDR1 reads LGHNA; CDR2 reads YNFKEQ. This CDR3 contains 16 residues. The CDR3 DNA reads TGTGTCAGCAGCCAAGACCCGATGACAGGGAACTATGGCTACACCTTC. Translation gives CVSSQDPMTGNYGYTF.

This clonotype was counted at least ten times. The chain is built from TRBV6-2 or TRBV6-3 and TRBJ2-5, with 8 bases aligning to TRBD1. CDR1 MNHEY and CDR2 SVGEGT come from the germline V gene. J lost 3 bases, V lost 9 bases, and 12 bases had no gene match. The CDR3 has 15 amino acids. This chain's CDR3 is CASFELGQGKETQYF. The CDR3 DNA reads TGTGCCAGTTTTGAACTCGGACAGGGTAAAGAGACCCAGTACTTC.

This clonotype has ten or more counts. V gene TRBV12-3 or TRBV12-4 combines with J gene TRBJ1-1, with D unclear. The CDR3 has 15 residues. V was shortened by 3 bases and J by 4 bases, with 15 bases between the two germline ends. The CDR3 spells CASSFEGGGGTEAFF. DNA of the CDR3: TGTGCCAGCAGTTTTGAGGGCGGAGGTGGCACTGAAGCTTTCTTT.

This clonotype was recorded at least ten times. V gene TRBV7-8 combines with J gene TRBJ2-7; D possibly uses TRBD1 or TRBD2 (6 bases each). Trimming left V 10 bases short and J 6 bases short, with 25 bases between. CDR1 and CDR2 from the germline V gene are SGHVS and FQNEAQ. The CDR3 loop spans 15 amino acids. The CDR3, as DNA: TGTGCCACACGAAGGGGGGCCTCCGGCCTAAGCGAGCAGTACTTC. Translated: CATRRGASGLSEQYF.